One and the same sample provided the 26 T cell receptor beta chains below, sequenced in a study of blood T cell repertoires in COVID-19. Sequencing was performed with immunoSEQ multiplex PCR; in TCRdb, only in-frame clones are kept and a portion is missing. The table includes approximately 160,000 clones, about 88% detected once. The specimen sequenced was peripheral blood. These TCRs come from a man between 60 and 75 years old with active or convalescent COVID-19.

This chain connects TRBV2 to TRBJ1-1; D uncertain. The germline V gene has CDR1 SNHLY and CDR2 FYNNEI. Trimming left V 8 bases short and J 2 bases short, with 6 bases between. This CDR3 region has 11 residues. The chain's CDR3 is CASSFNTEAFF. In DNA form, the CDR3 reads TGTGCCAGCTCCTTTAACACTGAAGCTTTCTTT.

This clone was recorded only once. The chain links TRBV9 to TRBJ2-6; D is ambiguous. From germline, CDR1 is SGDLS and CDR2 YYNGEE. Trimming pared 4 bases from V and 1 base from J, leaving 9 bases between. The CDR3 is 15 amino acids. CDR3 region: CASSRTRSGANVLTF. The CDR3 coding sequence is TGTGCCAGCAGCCGAACGCGATCTGGGGCCAACGTCCTGACTTTC.

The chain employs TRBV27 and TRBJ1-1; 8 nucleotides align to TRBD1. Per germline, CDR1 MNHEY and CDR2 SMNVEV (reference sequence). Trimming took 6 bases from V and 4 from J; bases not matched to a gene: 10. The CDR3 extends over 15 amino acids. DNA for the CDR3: TGTGCCAGCAGACCGATGACAGGGGCGGGCACTGAAGCTTTCTTT. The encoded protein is CASRPMTGAGTEAFF.

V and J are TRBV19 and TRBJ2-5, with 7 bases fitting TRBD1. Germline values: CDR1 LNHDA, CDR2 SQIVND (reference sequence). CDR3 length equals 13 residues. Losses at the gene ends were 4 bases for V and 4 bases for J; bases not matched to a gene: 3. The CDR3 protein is CASSKNRGETQYF. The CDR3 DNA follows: TGTGCCAGTAGTAAAAACAGGGGAGAGACCCAGTACTTC.

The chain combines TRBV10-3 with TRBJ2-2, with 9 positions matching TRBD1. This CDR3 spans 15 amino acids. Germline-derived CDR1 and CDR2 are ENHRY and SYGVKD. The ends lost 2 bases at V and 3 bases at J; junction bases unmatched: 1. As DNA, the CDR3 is TGTGCCATCAGTGAGACAGGGGGCGACACCGGGGAGCTGTTTTTT. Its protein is CAISETGGDTGELFF.

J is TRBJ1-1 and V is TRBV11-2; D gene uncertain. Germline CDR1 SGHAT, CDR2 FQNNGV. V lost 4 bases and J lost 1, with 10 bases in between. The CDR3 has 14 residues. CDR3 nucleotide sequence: TGTGCCAGCAGCTCGCGGGCCTGGAACACTGAAGCTTTCTTT. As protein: CASSSRAWNTEAFF.

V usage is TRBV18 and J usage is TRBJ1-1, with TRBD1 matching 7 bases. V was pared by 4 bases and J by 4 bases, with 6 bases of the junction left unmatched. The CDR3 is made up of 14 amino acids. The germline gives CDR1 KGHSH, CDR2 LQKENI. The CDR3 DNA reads TGTGCCAGCTCACTTACCGACAGGGTCACTGAAGCTTTCTTT. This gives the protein CASSLTDRVTEAFF.

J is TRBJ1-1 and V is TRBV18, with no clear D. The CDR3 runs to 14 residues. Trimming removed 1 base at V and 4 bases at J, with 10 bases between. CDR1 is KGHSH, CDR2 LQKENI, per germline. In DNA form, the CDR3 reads TGTGCCAGCTCACCACTGGCGGGAGCCACTGAAGCTTTCTTT. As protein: CASSPLAGATEAFF.

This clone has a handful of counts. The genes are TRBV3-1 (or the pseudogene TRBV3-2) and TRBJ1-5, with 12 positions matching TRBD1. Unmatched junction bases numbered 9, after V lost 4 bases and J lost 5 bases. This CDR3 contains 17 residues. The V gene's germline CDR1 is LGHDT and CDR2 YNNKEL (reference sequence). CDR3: CASSPSFGTGGDQPQHF. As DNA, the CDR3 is TGTGCCAGCAGCCCCTCTTTTGGGACAGGGGGCGATCAGCCCCAGCATTTT.

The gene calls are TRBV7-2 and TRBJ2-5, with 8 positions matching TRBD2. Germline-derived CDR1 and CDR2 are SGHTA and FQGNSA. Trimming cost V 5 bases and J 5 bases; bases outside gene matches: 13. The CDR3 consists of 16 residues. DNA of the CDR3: TGTGCCAGCAGCCCAGCCGGGACTAGGGGGTGGGAGACCCAGTACTTC. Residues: CASSPAGTRGWETQYF.

The CDR3 here is CASSQGRETPTDTQYF. CDR3 coding DNA: TGCGCCAGCAGCCAAGGGCGGGAGACTCCCACAGATACGCAGTATTTT. The V call is TRBV4-1, the J call TRBJ2-3; 7 bases are shared with TRBD2. The CDR3 consists of 16 residues. J was trimmed by 2 bases and V by 1 base; bases with no gene match: 6. The V gene's germline CDR1 is MGHRA and CDR2 YSYEKL.

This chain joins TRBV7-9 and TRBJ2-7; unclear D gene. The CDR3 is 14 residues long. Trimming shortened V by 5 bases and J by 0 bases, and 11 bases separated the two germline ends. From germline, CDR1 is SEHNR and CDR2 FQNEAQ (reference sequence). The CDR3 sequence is CASSRGGTSYEQYF. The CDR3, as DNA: TGTGCCAGCAGCCGCGGTGGTACCTCCTACGAGCAGTACTTC.

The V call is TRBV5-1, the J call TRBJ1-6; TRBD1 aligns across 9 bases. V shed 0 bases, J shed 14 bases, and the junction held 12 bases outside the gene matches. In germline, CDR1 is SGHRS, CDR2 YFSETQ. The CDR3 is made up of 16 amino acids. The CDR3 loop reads CASSLGFGTGSQTLHF. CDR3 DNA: TGCGCCAGCAGCTTGGGATTCGGGACAGGGTCCCAAACCCTCCACTTT.

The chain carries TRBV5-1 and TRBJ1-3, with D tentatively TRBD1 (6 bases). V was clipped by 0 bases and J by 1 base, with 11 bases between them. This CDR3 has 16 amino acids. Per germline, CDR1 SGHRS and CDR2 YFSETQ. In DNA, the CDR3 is TGCGCCAGCAGCTTGGAGGGCAGGGGATCTGGAAACACCATATATTTT. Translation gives CASSLEGRGSGNTIYF.

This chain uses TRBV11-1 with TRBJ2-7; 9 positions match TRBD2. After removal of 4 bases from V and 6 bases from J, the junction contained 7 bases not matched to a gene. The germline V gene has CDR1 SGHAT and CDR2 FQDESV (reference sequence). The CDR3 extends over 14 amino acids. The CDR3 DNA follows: TGTGCCAGCAGCTACCCGGGACTAGCAGGCGAGCAGTACTTC. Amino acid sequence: CASSYPGLAGEQYF.

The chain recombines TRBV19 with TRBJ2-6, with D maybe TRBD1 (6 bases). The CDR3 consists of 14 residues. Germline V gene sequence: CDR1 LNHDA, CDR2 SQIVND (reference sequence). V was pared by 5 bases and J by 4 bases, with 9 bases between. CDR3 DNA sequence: TGTGCCAGTAGTGGACAGATCGGGGCCAACGTCCTGACTTTC. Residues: CASSGQIGANVLTF.

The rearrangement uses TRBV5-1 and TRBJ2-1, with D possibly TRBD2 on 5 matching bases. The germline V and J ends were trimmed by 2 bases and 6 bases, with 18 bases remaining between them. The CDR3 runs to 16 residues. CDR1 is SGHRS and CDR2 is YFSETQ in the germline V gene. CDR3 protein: CASSLRPREGGNEQFF. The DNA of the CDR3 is TGCGCCAGCAGCTTAAGACCCCGCGAAGGAGGCAATGAGCAGTTCTTC.

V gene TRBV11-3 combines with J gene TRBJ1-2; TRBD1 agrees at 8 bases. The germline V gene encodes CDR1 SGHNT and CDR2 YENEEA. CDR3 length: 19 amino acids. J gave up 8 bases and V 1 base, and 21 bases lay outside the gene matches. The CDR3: CASSLVLIPPGGATGGYTF. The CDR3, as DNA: TGTGCCAGCAGCTTAGTATTAATCCCCCCAGGGGGCGCGACTGGCGGCTACACCTTC.

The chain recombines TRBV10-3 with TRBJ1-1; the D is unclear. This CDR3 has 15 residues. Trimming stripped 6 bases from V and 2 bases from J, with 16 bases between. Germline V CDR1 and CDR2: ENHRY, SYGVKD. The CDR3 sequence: CAIRGSGKENTEAFF. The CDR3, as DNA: TGTGCCATCAGGGGTAGCGGTAAGGAAAACACTGAAGCTTTCTTT.

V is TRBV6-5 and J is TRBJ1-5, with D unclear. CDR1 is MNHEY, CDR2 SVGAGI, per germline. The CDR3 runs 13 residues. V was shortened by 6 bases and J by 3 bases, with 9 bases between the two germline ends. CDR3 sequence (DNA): TGTGCCAGCAGGAAGCCTGACAATCAGCCCCAGCATTTT. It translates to CASRKPDNQPQHF.

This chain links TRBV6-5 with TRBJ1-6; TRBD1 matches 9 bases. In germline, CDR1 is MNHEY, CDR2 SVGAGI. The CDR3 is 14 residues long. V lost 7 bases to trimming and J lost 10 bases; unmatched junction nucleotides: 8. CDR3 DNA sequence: TGTGCCAGCACCGCCCGGACAGGGGTATCACCCCTCCACTTT. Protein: CASTARTGVSPLHF.

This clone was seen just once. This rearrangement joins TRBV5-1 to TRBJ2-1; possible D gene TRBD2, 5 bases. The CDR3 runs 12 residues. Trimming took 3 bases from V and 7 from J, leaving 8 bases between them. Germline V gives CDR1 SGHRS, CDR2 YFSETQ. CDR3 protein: CASSSTMNEQFF. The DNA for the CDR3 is TGCGCCAGCAGCTCGACTATGAATGAGCAGTTCTTC.

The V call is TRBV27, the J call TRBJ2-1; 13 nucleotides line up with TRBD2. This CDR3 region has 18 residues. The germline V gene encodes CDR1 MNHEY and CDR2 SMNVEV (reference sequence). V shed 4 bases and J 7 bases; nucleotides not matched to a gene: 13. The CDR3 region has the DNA TGTGCCAGCAGTTATACACGAAGGACTAGCGGGAGTATGAATGAGCAGTTCTTC. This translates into CASSYTRRTSGSMNEQFF.

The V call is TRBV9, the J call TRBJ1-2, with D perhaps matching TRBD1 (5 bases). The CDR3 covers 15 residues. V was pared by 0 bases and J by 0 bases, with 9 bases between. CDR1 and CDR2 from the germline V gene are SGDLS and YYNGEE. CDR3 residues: CASSVEGSSNYGYTF. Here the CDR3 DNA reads TGTGCCAGCAGCGTAGAGGGGTCATCTAACTATGGCTACACCTTC.

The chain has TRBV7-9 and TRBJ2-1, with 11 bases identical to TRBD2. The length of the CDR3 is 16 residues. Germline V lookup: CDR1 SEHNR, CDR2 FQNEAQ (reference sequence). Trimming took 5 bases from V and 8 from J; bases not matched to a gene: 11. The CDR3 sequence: CASSQILAGGPDEQFF. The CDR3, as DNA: TGTGCCAGCAGCCAGATATTAGCGGGAGGGCCCGATGAGCAGTTCTTC.

DNA for the CDR3: TGTGCCAGCAGCGGCCGGGACAGGGGGAGGGGTGAGCAGTTCTTC. Protein product: CASSGRDRGRGEQFF. This chain uses TRBV5-4 with TRBJ2-1, with TRBD1 matching over 11 bases. The CDR3 spans 15 residues. Germline CDR1 is SGHNT and CDR2 is YYREEE (reference sequence). The J segment lost 9 bases and the V segment lost 4 bases, leaving 9 bases of the junction unmatched.